This T cell receptor beta chain was sequenced for a study of T cells after posttransplantation cyclophosphamide. Method: immunoSEQ multiplex PCR; TCRdb's copy keeps in-frame clones and lacks some. In total the sample includes under 45,000 clones, none of them seen once. This clone was seen ten or more times. Its antigen is not known. Overall study findings and caveats: Later post-transplant blood repertoires were often dominated by donor CD8+ memory clones.

CDR1 is ENHRY, CDR2 SYGVKD, per germline. Trimming stripped 3 bases from V and 6 bases from J, with 6 bases between. The CDR3 is 12 residues long. This TCR was sampled from a man in his thirties or forties in good health and a related stem cell transplant donor. The chain has TRBV10-3 and TRBJ2-1; TRBD2 is a possible D gene (5 bases). Sequenced: PBMCs. This chain's CDR3 is CAISDTSNEQFF. CDR3 bases: TGTGCCATCAGTGACACTAGCAATGAGCAGTTCTTC.